This is a list of T cell receptor beta chains from one sample in a study of OX40 agonist ivuxolimab in advanced cancers. Assay: immunoSEQ multiplex PCR; the TCRdb copy retains only in-frame clones and omits some. The table lists about 80,000 clones, 85% to 95% of them singletons. The sample consisted of CD4+ or CD8+ T cells sorted from blood, taken in a trial of the OX40 agonist ivuxolimab. The receptors originated from an adult with an advanced solid tumor such as melanoma, head and neck, liver or kidney cancer. Both conserved end residues are part of each CDR3. The D gene is left open where the match is weak. Size values are once, few and many counts, or a class for expanded clones, and some rows have none.

clone size: -; V gene: TRBV9; D gene: -; J gene: TRBJ2-7; CDR3 protein: CASSVAPNSYEQYF; CDR3 DNA: TGTGCCAGCAGCGTAGCCCCTAATTCCTACGAGCAGTACTTC
clone size: few; V gene: TRBV7-3; D gene: -; J gene: TRBJ2-1; CDR3 protein: CASSLSWTANEQFF; CDR3 DNA: TGTGCCAGCAGCTTAAGTTGGACAGCCAATGAGCAGTTCTTC
clone size: -; V gene: TRBV28; D gene: TRBD1; J gene: TRBJ2-3; CDR3 protein: CASSTGTATDTQYF; CDR3 DNA: TGTGCCAGCAGTACCGGGACAGCCACAGATACGCAGTATTTT
clone size: -; V gene: TRBV5-3; D gene: -; J gene: TRBJ2-5; CDR3 protein: CARSLGQKPGISKETQYF; CDR3 DNA: TGTGCCAGAAGCCTTGGACAGAAACCGGGAATTTCAAAAGAGACCCAGTACTTC
clone size: -; V gene: TRBV4-3; D gene: -; J gene: TRBJ2-1; CDR3 protein: CASSQSVNYNEQFF; CDR3 DNA: TGCGCCAGCAGCCAATCGGTCAACTACAATGAGCAGTTCTTC
clone size: -; V gene: TRBV18; D gene: -; J gene: TRBJ2-5; CDR3 protein: CASSPTTQETQYF; CDR3 DNA: TGTGCCAGCTCACCAACGACACAAGAGACCCAGTACTTC
clone size: -; V gene: TRBV11-2; D gene: TRBD2; J gene: TRBJ2-2; CDR3 protein: CASTLRLAGGQGGELFF; CDR3 DNA: TGTGCCAGCACCTTGAGACTAGCGGGGGGCCAGGGCGGGGAGCTGTTTTTT
clone size: few; V gene: TRBV9; D gene: TRBD1; J gene: TRBJ2-7; CDR3 protein: CASSPGTGPYEQYF; CDR3 DNA: TGTGCCAGCAGCCCTGGGACAGGCCCCTACGAGCAGTACTTC
clone size: -; V gene: TRBV7-9; D gene: -; J gene: TRBJ2-1; CDR3 protein: CASSPGGGSGNEQFF; CDR3 DNA: TGTGCCAGCAGCCCAGGGGGGGGCTCAGGGAATGAGCAGTTCTTC
clone size: -; V gene: TRBV7-2; D gene: -; J gene: TRBJ2-3; CDR3 protein: CASSLQVPDTQYF; CDR3 DNA: TGTGCCAGCAGCCTCCAGGTGCCAGATACGCAGTATTTT
clone size: -; V gene: TRBV30; D gene: -; J gene: TRBJ1-4; CDR3 protein: CAWSVGTSGEKLFF; CDR3 DNA: TGTGCCTGGAGTGTGGGGACGAGTGGTGAAAAACTGTTTTTT
clone size: -; V gene: TRBV27; D gene: -; J gene: TRBJ2-6; CDR3 protein: CASSSLVTTPYSGANVLTF; CDR3 DNA: TGTGCCAGCAGTTCTTTGGTGACTACCCCTTACTCTGGGGCCAACGTCCTGACTTTC
clone size: -; V gene: TRBV19; D gene: -; J gene: TRBJ2-1; CDR3 protein: CASSINSWTTLSSYNEQFF; CDR3 DNA: TGTGCCAGTAGTATCAACTCCTGGACTACCCTGAGCTCCTACAATGAGCAGTTCTTC
clone size: once; V gene: TRBV5-1; D gene: TRBD2; J gene: TRBJ2-5; CDR3 protein: CASTGGVLTETQYF; CDR3 DNA: TGCGCCAGCACCGGGGGGGTTTTGACGGAGACCCAGTACTTC
clone size: -; V gene: TRBV27; D gene: -; J gene: TRBJ2-2; CDR3 protein: CASSHKLLPTGGELFF; CDR3 DNA: TGTGCCAGCAGCCATAAACTCCTACCGACAGGCGGGGAGCTGTTTTTT